The T cell receptor beta chain under discussion was sequenced for a study of a mutant IDH1 vaccine in newly diagnosed glioma. On the study more broadly: Eight vaccine injections were given to patients in weeks 1, 3, 5, 7, 11, 15, 19 and 23. Radiotherapy alone preceded vaccination by 4-6 weeks; alternatively, vaccination started with temozolomide cycles. Treated patients had a mean age of approximately 40 years and an approximately 60% male, about 40% female split. Previous care, which was radiotherapy, temozolomide, or both, most often involved both.

Time point reported: week 11, during vaccination. Doses of 300 ug of mutant IDH1 20-mer peptide were given with topical imiquimod. This clone was found a few times. The antigen is not known. Generated by immunoSEQ multiplex PCR, the TCRdb table keeps only in-frame clones and is missing some. The data hold roughly 130,000 clones, with over 75% observed a single time. The CDR3 has 16 residues. The J segment lost 1 base and the V segment lost 1 base, leaving 2 bases of the junction unmatched. Germline CDR1 is LGHNA and CDR2 is YSLEER. The sample was PBMCs, taken from a glioma patient whose treatment included an IDH1 peptide vaccine. The chain links TRBV4-3 to TRBJ2-2; 8 nucleotides line up with TRBD2. The TCR sequence derives from a man aged 40-49 years with glioma. CDR3 protein: CASSQVLAGNTGELFF. The CDR3 DNA follows: TGCGCCAGCAGCCAAGTCCTAGCGGGGAACACCGGGGAGCTGTTTTTT.